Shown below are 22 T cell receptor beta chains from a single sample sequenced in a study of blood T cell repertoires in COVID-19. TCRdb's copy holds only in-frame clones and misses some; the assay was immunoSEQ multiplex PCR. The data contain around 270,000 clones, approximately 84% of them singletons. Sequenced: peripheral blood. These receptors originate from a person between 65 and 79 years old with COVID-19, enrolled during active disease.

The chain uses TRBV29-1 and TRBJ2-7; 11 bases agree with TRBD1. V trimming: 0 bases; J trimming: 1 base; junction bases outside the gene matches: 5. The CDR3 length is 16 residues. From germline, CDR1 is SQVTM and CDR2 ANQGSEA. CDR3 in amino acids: CSVEDLGDRGSYEQYF. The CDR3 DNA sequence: TGCAGCGTTGAAGATCTTGGGGACAGGGGGTCCTACGAGCAGTACTTC.

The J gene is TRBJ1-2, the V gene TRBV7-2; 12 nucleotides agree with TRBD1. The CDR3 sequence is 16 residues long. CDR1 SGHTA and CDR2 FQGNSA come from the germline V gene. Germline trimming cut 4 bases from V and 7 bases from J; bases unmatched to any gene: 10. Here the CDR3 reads CASSSPGQGALGGYTF. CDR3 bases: TGTGCCAGCAGCTCGCCGGGACAGGGGGCTCTGGGTGGCTACACCTTC.

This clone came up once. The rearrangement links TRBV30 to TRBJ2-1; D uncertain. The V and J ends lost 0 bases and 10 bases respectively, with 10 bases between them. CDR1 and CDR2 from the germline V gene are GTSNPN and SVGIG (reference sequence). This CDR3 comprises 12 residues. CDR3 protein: CAWSVQVGEQFF. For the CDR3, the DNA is TGTGCCTGGAGTGTACAAGTGGGCGAGCAGTTCTTC. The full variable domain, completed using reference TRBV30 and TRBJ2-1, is SQTIHQWPATLVQPVGSPLSLECTVEGTSNPNLYWYRQAAGRGLQLLFYSVGIGQISSEVPQNLSASRPQDRQFILSSKKLLLSDSGFYLCAWSVQVGEQFFGPGTRLTVL.

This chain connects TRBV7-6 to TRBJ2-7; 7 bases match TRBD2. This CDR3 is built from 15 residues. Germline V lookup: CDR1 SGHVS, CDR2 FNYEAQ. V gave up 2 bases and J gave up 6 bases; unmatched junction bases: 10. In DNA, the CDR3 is TGTGCCAGCAGCTTACTTTCTCCGTGGGGGGGCGAGCAGTACTTC. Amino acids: CASSLLSPWGGEQYF.

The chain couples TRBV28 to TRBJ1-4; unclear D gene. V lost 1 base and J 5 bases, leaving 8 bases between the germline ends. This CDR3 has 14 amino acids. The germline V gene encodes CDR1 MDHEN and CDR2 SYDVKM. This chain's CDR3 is CASSLSGGNEKLFF. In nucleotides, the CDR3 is TGTGCCAGCAGTTTATCCGGAGGGAATGAAAAACTGTTTTTT.

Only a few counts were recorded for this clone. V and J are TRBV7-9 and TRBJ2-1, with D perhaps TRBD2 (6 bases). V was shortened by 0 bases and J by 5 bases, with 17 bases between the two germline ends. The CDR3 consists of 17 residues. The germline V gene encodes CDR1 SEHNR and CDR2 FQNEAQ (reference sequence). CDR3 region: CASSLASSAERDNEQFF. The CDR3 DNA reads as TGTGCCAGCAGCTTAGCGAGTTCAGCGGAGCGGGACAATGAGCAGTTCTTC.

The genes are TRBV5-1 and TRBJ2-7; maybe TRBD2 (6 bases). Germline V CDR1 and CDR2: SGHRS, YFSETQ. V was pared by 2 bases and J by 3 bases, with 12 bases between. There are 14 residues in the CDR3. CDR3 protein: CASSFRLGGYEQYF. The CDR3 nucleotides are TGCGCCAGCAGCTTTCGACTGGGGGGCTACGAGCAGTACTTC.

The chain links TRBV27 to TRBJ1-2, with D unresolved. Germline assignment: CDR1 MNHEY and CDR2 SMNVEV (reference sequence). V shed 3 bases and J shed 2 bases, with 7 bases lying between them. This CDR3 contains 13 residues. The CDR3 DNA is TGTGCCAGCAGTTTCGCGGGGAACTATGGCTACACCTTC. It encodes CASSFAGNYGYTF.

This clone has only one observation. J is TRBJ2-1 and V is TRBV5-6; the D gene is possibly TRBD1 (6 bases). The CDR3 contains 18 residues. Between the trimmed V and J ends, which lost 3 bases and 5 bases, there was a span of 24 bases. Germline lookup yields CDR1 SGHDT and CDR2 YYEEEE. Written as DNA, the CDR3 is TGTGCCAGCAGCTCACGATCCCTGATGGGACACACGGACAATGAGCAGTTCTTC. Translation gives CASSSRSLMGHTDNEQFF.

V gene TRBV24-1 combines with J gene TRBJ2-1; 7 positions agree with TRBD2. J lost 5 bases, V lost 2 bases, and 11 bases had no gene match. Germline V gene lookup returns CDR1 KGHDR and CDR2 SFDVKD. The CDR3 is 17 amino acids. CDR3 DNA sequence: TGTGCCACCAGTGATTCCGGGGCCGGGACTACACACAATGAGCAGTTCTTC. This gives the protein CATSDSGAGTTHNEQFF.

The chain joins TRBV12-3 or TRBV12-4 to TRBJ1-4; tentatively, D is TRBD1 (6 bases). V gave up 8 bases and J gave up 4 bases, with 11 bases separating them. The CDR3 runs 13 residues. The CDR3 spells CASAVGGNEKLFF. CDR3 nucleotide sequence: TGTGCCAGCGCAGTAGGGGGTAATGAAAAACTGTTTTTT.

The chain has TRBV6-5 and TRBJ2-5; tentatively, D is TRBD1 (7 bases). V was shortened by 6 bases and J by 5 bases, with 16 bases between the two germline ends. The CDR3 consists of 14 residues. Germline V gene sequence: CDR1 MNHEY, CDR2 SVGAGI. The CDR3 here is CASRPQGGTETQYF. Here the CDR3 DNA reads TGTGCCAGCAGGCCCCAGGGGGGAACGGAGACCCAGTACTTC.

The CDR3 reads CASSRRDTILDEQFF. The DNA of the CDR3 is TGTGCCAGCAGCCGAAGGGACACCATACTTGATGAGCAGTTCTTC. The chain is built from TRBV7-3 and TRBJ2-1; tentative D call: TRBD1 (6 bases). Germline CDR1 SGHTA, CDR2 FQGTGA. V was trimmed by 5 bases and J by 8 bases, leaving 19 bases between them. CDR3 size: 15 residues.

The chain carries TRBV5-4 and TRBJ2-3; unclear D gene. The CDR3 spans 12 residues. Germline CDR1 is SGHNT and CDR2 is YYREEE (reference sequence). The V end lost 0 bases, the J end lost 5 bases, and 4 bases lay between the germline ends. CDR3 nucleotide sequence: TGTGCCAGCAGCTTGGTTCGAGATACGCAGTATTTT. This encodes CASSLVRDTQYF.

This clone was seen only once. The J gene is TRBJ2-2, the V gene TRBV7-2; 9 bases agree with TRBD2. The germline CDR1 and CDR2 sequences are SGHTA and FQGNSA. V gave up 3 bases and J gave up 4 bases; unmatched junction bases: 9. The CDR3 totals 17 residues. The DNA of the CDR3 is TGTGCCAGCAGCTTTACGGGTGGCGGGAGGGGCACCGGGGAGCTGTTTTTT. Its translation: CASSFTGGGRGTGELFF.

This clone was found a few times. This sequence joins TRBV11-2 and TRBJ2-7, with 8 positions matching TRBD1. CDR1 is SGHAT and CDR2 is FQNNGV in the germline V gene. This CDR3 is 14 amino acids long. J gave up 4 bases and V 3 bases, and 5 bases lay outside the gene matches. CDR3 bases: TGTGCCAGCAGCTTCGGACAGGGATTTTACGAGCAGTACTTC. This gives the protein CASSFGQGFYEQYF.

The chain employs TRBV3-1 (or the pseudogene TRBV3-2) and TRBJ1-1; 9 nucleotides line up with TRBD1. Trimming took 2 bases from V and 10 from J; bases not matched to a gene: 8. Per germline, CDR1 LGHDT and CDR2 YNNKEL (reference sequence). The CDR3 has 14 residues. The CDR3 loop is CASSQRTGVSLAFF. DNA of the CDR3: TGTGCCAGCAGCCAACGGACAGGGGTGTCTCTAGCTTTCTTT.

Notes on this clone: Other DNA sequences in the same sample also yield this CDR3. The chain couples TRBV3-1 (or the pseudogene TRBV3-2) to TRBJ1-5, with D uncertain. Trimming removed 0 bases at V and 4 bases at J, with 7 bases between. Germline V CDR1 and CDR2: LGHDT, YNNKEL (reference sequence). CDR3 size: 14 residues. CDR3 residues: CASSQDAGNQPQHF. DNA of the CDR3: TGTGCCAGCAGCCAAGACGCCGGGAATCAGCCCCAGCATTTT.

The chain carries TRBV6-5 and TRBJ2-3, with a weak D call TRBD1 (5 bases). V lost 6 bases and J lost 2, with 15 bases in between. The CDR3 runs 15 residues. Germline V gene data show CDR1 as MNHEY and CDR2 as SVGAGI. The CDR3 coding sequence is TGTGCCAGCAGACCCGACAGAGGATTCACAGATACGCAGTATTTT. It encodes CASRPDRGFTDTQYF.

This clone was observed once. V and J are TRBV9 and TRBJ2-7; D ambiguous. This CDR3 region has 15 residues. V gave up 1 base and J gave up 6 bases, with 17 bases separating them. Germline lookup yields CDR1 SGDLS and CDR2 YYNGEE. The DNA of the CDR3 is TGTGCCAGCAGCGTATCAGGCAACATCCTCTCCGAGCAGTACTTC. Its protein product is CASSVSGNILSEQYF.

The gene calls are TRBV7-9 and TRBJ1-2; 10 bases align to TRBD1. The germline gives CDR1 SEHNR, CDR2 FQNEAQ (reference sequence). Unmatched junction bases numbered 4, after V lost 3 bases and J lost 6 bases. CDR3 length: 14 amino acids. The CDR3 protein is CASSLGQGWNGYTF. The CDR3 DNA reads TGTGCCAGCAGCTTGGGACAGGGGTGGAATGGCTACACCTTC. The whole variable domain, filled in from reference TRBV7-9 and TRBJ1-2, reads DTGVSQNPRHKITKRGQNVTFRCDPISEHNRLYWYRQTLGQGPEFLTYFQNEAQLEKSRLLSDRFSAERPKGSFSTLEIQRTEQGDSAMYLCASSLGQGWNGYTFGSGTRLTVV.

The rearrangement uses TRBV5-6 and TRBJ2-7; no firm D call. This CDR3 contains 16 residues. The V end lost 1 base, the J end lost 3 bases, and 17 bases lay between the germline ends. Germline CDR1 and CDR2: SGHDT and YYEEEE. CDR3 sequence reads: CASSLKMATVVYEQYF. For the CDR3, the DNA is TGTGCCAGCAGCTTGAAAATGGCTACAGTAGTCTACGAGCAGTACTTC.